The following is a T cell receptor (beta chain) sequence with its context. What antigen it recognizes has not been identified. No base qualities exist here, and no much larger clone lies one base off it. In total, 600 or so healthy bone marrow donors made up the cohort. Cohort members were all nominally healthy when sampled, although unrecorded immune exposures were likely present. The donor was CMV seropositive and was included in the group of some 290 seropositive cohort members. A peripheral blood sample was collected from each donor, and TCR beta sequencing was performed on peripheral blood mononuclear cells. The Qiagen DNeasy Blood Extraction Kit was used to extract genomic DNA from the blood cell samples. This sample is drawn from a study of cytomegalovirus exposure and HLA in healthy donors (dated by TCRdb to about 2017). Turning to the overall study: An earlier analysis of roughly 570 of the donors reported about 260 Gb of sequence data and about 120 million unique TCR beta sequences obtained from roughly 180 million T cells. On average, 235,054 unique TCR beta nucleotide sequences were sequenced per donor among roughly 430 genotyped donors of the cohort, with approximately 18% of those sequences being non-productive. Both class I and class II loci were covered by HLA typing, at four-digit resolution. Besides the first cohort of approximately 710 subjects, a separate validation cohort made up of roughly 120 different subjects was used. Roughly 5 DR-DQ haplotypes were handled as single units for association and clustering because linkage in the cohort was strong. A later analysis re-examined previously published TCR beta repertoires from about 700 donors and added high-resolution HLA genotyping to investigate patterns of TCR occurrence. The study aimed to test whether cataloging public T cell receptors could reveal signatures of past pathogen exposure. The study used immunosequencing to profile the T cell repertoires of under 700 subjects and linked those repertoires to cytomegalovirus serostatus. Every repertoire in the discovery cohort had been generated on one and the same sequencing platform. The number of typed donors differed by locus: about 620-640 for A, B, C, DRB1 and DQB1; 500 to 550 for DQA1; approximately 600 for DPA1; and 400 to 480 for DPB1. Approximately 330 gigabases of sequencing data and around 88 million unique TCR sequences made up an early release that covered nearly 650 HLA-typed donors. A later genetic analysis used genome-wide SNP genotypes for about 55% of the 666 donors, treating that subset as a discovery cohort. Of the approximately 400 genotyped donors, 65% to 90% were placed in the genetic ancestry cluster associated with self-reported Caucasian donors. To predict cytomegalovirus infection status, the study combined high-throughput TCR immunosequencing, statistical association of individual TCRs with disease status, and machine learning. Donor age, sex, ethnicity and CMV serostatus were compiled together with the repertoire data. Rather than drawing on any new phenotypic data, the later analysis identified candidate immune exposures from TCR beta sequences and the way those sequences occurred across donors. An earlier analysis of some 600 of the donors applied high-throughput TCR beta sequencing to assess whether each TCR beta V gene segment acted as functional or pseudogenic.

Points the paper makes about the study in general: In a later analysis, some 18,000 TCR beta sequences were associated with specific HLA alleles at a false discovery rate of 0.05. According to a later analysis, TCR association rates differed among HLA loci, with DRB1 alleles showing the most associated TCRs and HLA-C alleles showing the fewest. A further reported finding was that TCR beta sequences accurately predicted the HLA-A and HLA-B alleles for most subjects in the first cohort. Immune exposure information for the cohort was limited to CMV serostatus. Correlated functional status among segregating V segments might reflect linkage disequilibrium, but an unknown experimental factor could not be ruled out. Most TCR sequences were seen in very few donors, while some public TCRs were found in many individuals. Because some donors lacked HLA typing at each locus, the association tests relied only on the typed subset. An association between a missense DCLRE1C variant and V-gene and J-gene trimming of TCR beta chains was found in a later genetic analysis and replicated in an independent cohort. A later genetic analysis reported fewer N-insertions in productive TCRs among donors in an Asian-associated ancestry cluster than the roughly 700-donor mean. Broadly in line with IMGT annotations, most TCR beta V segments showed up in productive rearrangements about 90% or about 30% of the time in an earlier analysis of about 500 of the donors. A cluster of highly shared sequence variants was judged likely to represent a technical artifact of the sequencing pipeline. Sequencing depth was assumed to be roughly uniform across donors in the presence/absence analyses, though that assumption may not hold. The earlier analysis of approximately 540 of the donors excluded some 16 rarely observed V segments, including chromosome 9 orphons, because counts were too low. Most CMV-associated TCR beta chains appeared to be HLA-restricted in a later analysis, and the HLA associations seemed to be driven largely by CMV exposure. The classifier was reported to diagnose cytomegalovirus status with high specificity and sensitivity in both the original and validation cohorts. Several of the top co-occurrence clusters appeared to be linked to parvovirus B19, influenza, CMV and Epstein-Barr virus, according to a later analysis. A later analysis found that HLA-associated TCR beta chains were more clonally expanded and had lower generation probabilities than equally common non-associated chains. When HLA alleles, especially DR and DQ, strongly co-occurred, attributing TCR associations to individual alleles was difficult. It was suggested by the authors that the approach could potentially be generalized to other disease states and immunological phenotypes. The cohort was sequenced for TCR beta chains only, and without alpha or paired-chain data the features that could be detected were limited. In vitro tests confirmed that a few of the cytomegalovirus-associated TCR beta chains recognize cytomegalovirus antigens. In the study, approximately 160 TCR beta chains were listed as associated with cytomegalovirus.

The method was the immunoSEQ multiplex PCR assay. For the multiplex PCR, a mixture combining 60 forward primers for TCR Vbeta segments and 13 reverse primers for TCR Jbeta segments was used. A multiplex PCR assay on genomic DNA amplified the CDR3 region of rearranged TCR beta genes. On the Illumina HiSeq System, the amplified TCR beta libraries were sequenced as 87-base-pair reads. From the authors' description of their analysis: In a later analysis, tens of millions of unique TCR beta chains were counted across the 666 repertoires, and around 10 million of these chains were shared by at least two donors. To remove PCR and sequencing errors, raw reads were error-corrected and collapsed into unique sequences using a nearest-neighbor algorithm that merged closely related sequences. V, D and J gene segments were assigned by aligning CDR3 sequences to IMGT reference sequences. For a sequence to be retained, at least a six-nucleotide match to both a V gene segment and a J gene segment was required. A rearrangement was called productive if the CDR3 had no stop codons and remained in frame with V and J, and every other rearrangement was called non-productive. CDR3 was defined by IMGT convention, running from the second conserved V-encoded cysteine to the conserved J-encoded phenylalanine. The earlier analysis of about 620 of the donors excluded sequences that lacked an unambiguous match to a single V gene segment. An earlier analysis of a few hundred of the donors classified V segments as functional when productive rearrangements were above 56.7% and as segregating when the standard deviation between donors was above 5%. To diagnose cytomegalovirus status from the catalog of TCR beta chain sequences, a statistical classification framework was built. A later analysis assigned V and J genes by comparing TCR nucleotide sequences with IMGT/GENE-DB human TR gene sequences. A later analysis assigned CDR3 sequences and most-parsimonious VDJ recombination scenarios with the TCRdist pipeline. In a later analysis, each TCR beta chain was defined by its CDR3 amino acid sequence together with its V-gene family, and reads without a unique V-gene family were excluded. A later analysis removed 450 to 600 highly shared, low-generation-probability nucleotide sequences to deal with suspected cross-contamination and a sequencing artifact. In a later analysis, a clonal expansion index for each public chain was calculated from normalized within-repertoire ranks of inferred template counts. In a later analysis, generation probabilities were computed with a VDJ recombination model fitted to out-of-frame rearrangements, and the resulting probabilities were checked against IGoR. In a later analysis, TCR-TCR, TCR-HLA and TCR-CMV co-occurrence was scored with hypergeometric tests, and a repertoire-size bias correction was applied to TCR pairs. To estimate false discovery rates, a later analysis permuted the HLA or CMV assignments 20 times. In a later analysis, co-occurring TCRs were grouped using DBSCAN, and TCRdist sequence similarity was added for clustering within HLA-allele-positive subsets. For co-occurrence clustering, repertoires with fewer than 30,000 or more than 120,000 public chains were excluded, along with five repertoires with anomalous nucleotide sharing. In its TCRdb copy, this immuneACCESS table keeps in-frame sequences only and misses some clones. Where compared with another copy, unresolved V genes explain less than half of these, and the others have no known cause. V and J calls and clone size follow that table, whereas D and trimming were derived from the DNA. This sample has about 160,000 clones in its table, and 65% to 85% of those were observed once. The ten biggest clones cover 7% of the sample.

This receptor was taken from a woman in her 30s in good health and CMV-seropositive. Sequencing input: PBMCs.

CDR3 sequence: CASWDRGRNEKLFF. The DNA sequence is TGTGCCAGCTGGGACAGGGGGAGGAATGAAAAACTGTTTTTT. This sequence uses TRBV27 and TRBJ1-4; 11 central nucleotides agree with TRBD1. V is pruned by 8 bases and J by 5 bases, leaving 4 bases of the junction without a gene match. From the cysteine through the phenylalanine, the CDR3 covers 14 amino acids. The entry retains the CDR3 DNA only, 42 bases that are in frame from base 1. CDR1 and CDR2, looked up from the germline V gene (reference sequence), are MNHEY and SMNVEV. Where the CDR3 stops, the reference TRBV27 and TRBJ1-4 genes take over; the full variable domain is EAQVTQNPRYLITVTGKKLTVTCSQNMNHEYMSWYRQDPGLGLRQIYYSMNVEVTDKGDVPEGYKVSRKEKRNFPLILESPSPNQTSLYFCASWDRGRNEKLFFGSGTQLSVL.